This T cell receptor beta chain was retrieved from a study of T cell responses to AZD1222 COVID-19 vaccine. About the study: Second-dose schedules of about 4 or about 12 weeks were combined. General study points: Reportedly, close to half of spike-specific TCRs are directed against unmutated variant regions.

As regards this clone: Its specificity is not known.

This table comes from immunoSEQ multiplex PCR, and its TCRdb copy is limited to in-frame clones, with some not included. The sample gives 95,000 to 150,000 clones, about 90% of which show up once; 3.5% to 5% is in the top ten. The origin of this receptor is an adult in good health. Material: peripheral blood, obtained on day 0 of AZD1222 vaccination.

The CDR3 nucleotides are TGTGCCAGCAGTTGGGTAGTGCTCCACAATGAGCAGTTCTTC. It specifies CASSWVVLHNEQFF. The rearrangement uses TRBV28 and TRBJ2-1; D call uncertain. Looked up from germline, CDR1 is MDHEN and CDR2 is SYDVKM. V dropped 4 bases and J dropped 5 bases, with 12 bases sitting between them. The CDR3 is 14 amino acids. The full variable domain, with the rest looked up from reference TRBV28 and TRBJ2-1, is DVKVTQSSRYLVKRTGEKVFLECVQDMDHENMFWYRQDPGLGLRLIYFSYDVKMKEKGDIPEGYSVSREKKERFSLILESASTNQTSMYLCASSWVVLHNEQFFGPGTRLTVL.